The 19 T cell receptor beta chains reported below all come from one sample, sequenced in a study of human T cells and chemical hapten exposure. Using its own MiXCR run on the RACE reads, TCRdb lists one record per CDR3 protein. The table lists about 350,000 distinct CDR3 sequences, 4.5% to 5.5% of them singletons. The time point denotes: pre-sensitization, week 0. This sample's treatment: therapeutic diphenylcyclopropenone sensitization with weekly scalp DPC. This specimen consisted of whole blood, obtained in connection with sensitization to the hapten diphenylcyclopropenone (DPC). The source is a woman under 30 with alopecia areata. Some clones in this sample may be carry-over from other donors' samples.

This clonotype was detected ten times or more. The rearrangement uses TRBV7-2 and TRBJ1-5, with D hard to call. CDR1 SGHTA and CDR2 FQGNSA come from the germline V gene. V was trimmed by 4 bases and J by 7 bases, leaving 17 bases between them. This CDR3 contains 15 residues. CDR3 bases: TGTGCCAGCAGCTCAAGAAGGACGCCTGGACAGCCCCAGCATTTT. Translated, it gives CASSSRRTPGQPQHF. The complete variable domain, with remaining parts taken from reference TRBV7-2 and TRBJ1-5, reads GAGVSQSPSNKVTEKGKDVELRCDPISGHTALYWYRQSLGQGLEFLIYFQGNSAPDKSGLPSDRFSAERTGGSVSTLTIQRTQQEDSAVYLCASSSRRTPGQPQHFGDGTRLSIL.

This clonotype was picked up many times. In DNA, the CDR3 is TGTGCCAGCAGAAGCAGGGTAAGGTACGAGCAGTACTTC. It translates to CASRSRVRYEQYF. The chain employs TRBV6-2 or TRBV6-3 and TRBJ2-7; TRBD1 might be the D (5 bases). V lost 6 bases and J 4 bases, leaving 13 bases between the germline ends. This CDR3 is built from 13 residues. The germline V gene encodes CDR1 MNHEY and CDR2 SVGEGT.

The rearrangement links TRBV6-6 to TRBJ1-2; D perhaps matches TRBD1 (5 bases). Germline V gene lookup returns CDR1 MNHNY and CDR2 SVGAGI (reference sequence). CDR3 length: 13 residues. The germline V and J ends were trimmed by 7 bases and 1 base, with 10 bases remaining between them. CDR3 loop: CASTLDSNYGYTF. The CDR3, as DNA: TGTGCCAGCACCTTAGACAGTAACTATGGCTACACCTTC.

This clonotype appeared many times. The chain couples TRBV29-1 to TRBJ1-6, with D unresolved. CDR1 is SQVTM and CDR2 is ANQGSEA in the germline V gene. The V gene lost 6 bases and the J gene lost 4 bases, with 13 bases spanning the gap. The CDR3 runs 14 residues. The CDR3 DNA reads TGCAGCGTCCAGGACGGAGATTATAATTCACCCCTCCACTTT. Protein: CSVQDGDYNSPLHF.

This clonotype occurred a few times. The chain carries TRBV18 and TRBJ2-7; D is unclear. This CDR3 spans 16 amino acids. Per the germline V gene, CDR1 is KGHSH and CDR2 is LQKENI. V gave up 3 bases and J gave up 2 bases, with 17 bases separating them. The CDR3 loop reads CASSPTAGRATYEQYF. CDR3 sequence (DNA): TGTGCCAGCTCACCGACGGCAGGAAGGGCGACCTACGAGCAGTACTTC.

This clonotype was detected ten times or more. The gene calls are TRBV10-3 and TRBJ1-5; D ambiguous. Germline CDR1 ENHRY, CDR2 SYGVKD. The CDR3 length is 13 residues. The V end was cut by 2 bases, the J end by 4 bases, with 6 bases between. CDR3 coding DNA: TGTGCCATCAGTGAGGTGCCGAATCAGCCCCAGCATTTT. It codes for CAISEVPNQPQHF.

The chain is built from TRBV10-3 and TRBJ1-2; D is perhaps TRBD1 (6 bases). The CDR3 has 13 amino acids. The V and J ends lost 6 bases and 0 bases respectively, with 8 bases between them. Germline CDR1 and CDR2: ENHRY and SYGVKD. DNA of the CDR3: TGTGCCATCAGACAGGGAGCTAACTATGGCTACACCTTC. Translated: CAIRQGANYGYTF.

This clonotype was counted a few times. The rearrangement links TRBV3-1 to TRBJ1-1; no firm D call. From germline, CDR1 is LGHDT and CDR2 YNNKEL (reference sequence). The CDR3 contains 14 residues. With 2 bases removed from V and 0 bases from J, the gap between germline ends came to 7 bases. The CDR3 region has the DNA TGTGCCAGCAGCCAATACCCGGTGAACACTGAAGCTTTCTTT. This encodes CASSQYPVNTEAFF.

The J gene is TRBJ1-6, the V gene TRBV27; TRBD1 is a possible D gene (6 bases). CDR1 is MNHEY and CDR2 is SMNVEV in the germline V gene (reference sequence). This CDR3 comprises 16 residues. Trimming took off 4 bases at V and 7 bases at J, with 17 bases between the two ends. For the CDR3, the DNA is TGTGCCAGCAGTTATCGCAGGGGACCCCTAAATTCACCCCTCCACTTT. As protein: CASSYRRGPLNSPLHF.

This clonotype appeared many times. The chain joins TRBV6-6 to TRBJ2-4, with D tentatively TRBD1 or TRBD2 (6 bases each). Trimming removed 8 bases from V and 1 base from J, with 15 bases in between. The CDR3 length is 15 residues. CDR1 and CDR2 (germline): MNHNY, SVGAGI (reference sequence). CDR3 sequence reads: CASARGASAKNIQYF. The CDR3 DNA follows: TGTGCCAGCGCTAGGGGGGCAAGCGCCAAAAACATTCAGTACTTC.

V gene TRBV5-1 combines with J gene TRBJ1-1, with D maybe TRBD1 (6 bases). V dropped 4 bases and J dropped 4 bases, with 17 bases sitting between them. Germline V gene lookup returns CDR1 SGHRS and CDR2 YFSETQ. The CDR3 extends over 15 amino acids. CDR3 in DNA: TGCGCCAGCAGCCCGGATACAGGGTACGGCACTGAAGCTTTCTTT. It specifies CASSPDTGYGTEAFF.

This clonotype was detected many times. V gene TRBV7-2 combines with J gene TRBJ2-1; the D is unclear. This CDR3 has 12 amino acids. Trimming left V 3 bases short and J 9 bases short, with 9 bases between. Looked up from germline, CDR1 is SGHTA and CDR2 is FQGNSA. CDR3 coding DNA: TGTGCCAGCAGCTTCCCCGTGGGTGAGCAGTTCTTC. Amino acids: CASSFPVGEQFF.

The sample holds a few counts of this clonotype. The chain joins TRBV6-6 to TRBJ2-7; no definite D call. The CDR3 loop spans 15 amino acids. Germline lookup yields CDR1 MNHNY and CDR2 SVGAGI (reference sequence). V shed 6 bases and J shed 5 bases, with 20 bases lying between them. This chain's CDR3 is CASRSRPYPPHEQYF. The CDR3 DNA is TGTGCCAGCAGATCCCGGCCCTACCCCCCCCACGAGCAGTACTTC.

This clonotype has a handful of counts. This chain joins TRBV12-3 or TRBV12-4 and TRBJ1-1, with TRBD1 matching 7 bases. Trimming at V came to 5 bases and at J to 4 bases, leaving 13 bases not matched to a gene. The CDR3 has 16 residues. The CDR3 DNA sequence: TGTGCCAGCAGTCCCGCACGCTCAGGGGGGGGCACTGAAGCTTTCTTT. Amino acid sequence: CASSPARSGGGTEAFF.

This clonotype has at least ten counts. V and J are TRBV7-9 and TRBJ2-3; D gene unclear. V was pared by 1 base and J by 1 base, with 9 bases between. Germline CDR1 reads SEHNR; CDR2 reads FQNEAQ (reference sequence). The CDR3 is made up of 15 amino acids. The CDR3 coding sequence is TGTGCCAGCAGCTTAGGAACCACTCGCACAGATACGCAGTATTTT. Protein product: CASSLGTTRTDTQYF. Full variable domain (rest looked up from reference TRBV7-9 and TRBJ2-3): DTGVSQNPRHKITKRGQNVTFRCDPISEHNRLYWYRQTLGQGPEFLTYFQNEAQLEKSRLLSDRFSAERPKGSFSTLEIQRTEQGDSAMYLCASSLGTTRTDTQYFGPGTRLTVL.

At least ten counts were recorded for this clonotype. The rearrangement joins TRBV2 to TRBJ1-2; 9 nucleotides agree with TRBD1. The CDR3 is 14 amino acids. V lost 9 bases and J lost 0; bases outside the gene matches: 5. Germline CDR1 is SNHLY and CDR2 is FYNNEI. CDR3 sequence reads: CARTGTGSNYGYTF. CDR3 DNA sequence: TGTGCCAGGACCGGGACAGGGTCTAACTATGGCTACACCTTC.

This clonotype was seen repeatedly, ten times or more. The genes are TRBV4-2 and TRBJ2-7, with D tentatively TRBD1 (5 bases). The V end was cut by 2 bases, the J end by 1 base, with 12 bases between. Germline-derived CDR1 and CDR2 are LGHNA and YNFKEQ. The CDR3 length is 15 residues. The CDR3 loop is CASSQTRVRSYEQYF. The DNA for the CDR3 is TGTGCCAGCAGCCAAACCAGGGTAAGGTCCTACGAGCAGTACTTC.

This clonotype was picked up a small number of times. The V and J genes are TRBV18 and TRBJ1-4; maybe TRBD1 (6 bases). The CDR3 runs to 15 residues. The germline V gene encodes CDR1 KGHSH and CDR2 LQKENI. V was clipped by 1 base and J by 5 bases, with 11 bases between them. CDR3 nucleotides: TGTGCCAGCTCACCACTTGGGGGCGGCAATGAAAAACTGTTTTTT. Translation gives CASSPLGGGNEKLFF.

This clonotype was seen ten or more times. J is TRBJ2-5 and V is TRBV12-3 or TRBV12-4; D is possibly TRBD2 (7 bases). The CDR3 extends over 16 amino acids. Trimming removed 5 bases at V and 1 base at J, with 17 bases between. CDR3 coding DNA: TGTGCCAGCAGTCCTCGGGGAGGGGGACTCCAAGAGACCCAGTACTTC. It yields the protein CASSPRGGGLQETQYF.